A selection of T cell receptor beta chains follows, all from one sample in a study of T-cell reconstitution after alpha-beta-depleted transplantation in children. One entry per CDR3 protein results from TCRdb running MiXCR on the PCR reads. This table holds about a million distinct CDR3 sequences, less than 30% found once. Source: PBMCs, mostly from graft donor cells, taken 360 days after TCRalphabeta/CD19-depleted stem cell transplant. These receptors came from a boy under two years old who had a stem cell transplant for SCID, so the T cells may come from the graft donor. The CDR3 runs from the conserved cysteine through the conserved F or W. The D gene is left open where the match is weak. Size values are once, few and many counts, or a class for expanded clones, and some rows have none.

>few|.|TRBV4-2|TRBJ1-1
CASSRSSGPFLSEGTEAFF
TGTGCCAGCAGCCGTTCCTCAGGTCCCTTTCTTTCAGAGGGCACTGAAGCTTTCTTT
>few|.|TRBV6-1|TRBJ2-1
CASRKLASFEQFF
TGTGCCAGCAGGAAACTAGCTTCCTTTGAGCAGTTCTTC
>few|.|TRBV7-6|TRBJ1-5
CASSLAAGMSQPQHF
TGTGCCAGCAGCTTGGCGGCAGGGATGAGTCAGCCCCAGCATTTT
>.|.|TRBV2|TRBJ2-7
CASMAGASSYEQYF
TGTGCCAGCATGGCCGGGGCCAGCTCCTACGAGCAGTACTTC
>many|TRBD2|TRBV12-3/TRBV12-4|TRBJ2-5
CASSLRLAGRETQYF
TGTGCCAGCAGTTTGCGACTAGCGGGGAGGGAGACCCAGTACTTC
>.|.|TRBV5-1|TRBJ1-4
CASSSSPSTNEKLFF
TGCGCCAGCAGCTCATCACCTTCAACTAATGAAAAACTGTTTTTT
>.|TRBD1|TRBV20-1|TRBJ2-3
CSAGTDTDTQYF
TGCAGTGCTGGGACAGACACAGATACGCAGTATTTT
>.|TRBD1|TRBV6-2/TRBV6-3|TRBJ1-2
CASSYSGQYGYTF
TGTGCCAGCAGTTACTCGGGACAGTATGGCTACACCTTC
>few|.|TRBV30|TRBJ2-7
CAWGLGQPPYEQYF
TGTGCCTGGGGCTTGGGACAACCGCCCTACGAGCAGTACTTC
>once|.|TRBV6-1|TRBJ1-4
CATNPRARDDEKLFF
TGTGCCACCAACCCAAGGGCCAGGGATGATGAAAAACTGTTTTTT
>few|.|TRBV6-5|TRBJ2-5
CASSYIPWETQYF
TGTGCCAGCAGTTACATCCCATGGGAGACCCAGTACTTC
>.|TRBD1|TRBV6-5|TRBJ1-2
CASSFSVDRNYGYTF
TGTGCCAGCAGTTTCTCGGTGGACAGGAACTATGGCTACACCTTC
>.|.|TRBV4-1|TRBJ2-7
CASSQEETGAYEQYF
TGCGCCAGCAGCCAAGAAGAAACAGGAGCCTACGAGCAGTACTTC